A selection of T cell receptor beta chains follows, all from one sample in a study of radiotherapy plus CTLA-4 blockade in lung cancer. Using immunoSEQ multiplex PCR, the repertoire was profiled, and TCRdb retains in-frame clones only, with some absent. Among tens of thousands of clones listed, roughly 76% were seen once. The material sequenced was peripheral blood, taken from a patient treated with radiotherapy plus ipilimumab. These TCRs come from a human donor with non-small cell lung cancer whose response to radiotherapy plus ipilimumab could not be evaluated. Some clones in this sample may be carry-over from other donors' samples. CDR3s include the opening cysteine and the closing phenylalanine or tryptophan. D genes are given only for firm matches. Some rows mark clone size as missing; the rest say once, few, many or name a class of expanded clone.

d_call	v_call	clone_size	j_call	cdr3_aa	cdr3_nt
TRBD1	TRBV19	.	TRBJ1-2	CASSMGDSPYGYTF	TGTGCCAGTAGTATGGGGGACAGTCCCTATGGCTACACCTTC
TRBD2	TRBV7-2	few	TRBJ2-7	CASSLVLAGSYEQYF	TGTGCCAGCAGCTTAGTACTAGCGGGGTCCTACGAGCAGTACTTC
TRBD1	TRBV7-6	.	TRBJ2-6	CASSSGQGNSGANVLTF	TGTGCCAGCAGCTCCGGACAGGGTAATTCGGGGGCCAACGTCCTGACTTTC
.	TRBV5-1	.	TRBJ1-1	CASSFGGDTEAFF	TGCGCCAGCAGCTTCGGGGGGGACACTGAAGCTTTCTTT
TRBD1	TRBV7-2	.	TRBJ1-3	CASSFEPGGSPGNTIYF	TGTGCCAGCAGCTTTGAGCCAGGGGGTTCGCCTGGAAACACCATATATTTT
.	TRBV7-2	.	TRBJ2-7	CASSLHPAGAPSYEQYF	TGTGCCAGCAGCTTACACCCCGCAGGGGCCCCGTCCTACGAGCAGTACTTC
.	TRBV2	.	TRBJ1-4	CASSPQTGFNEKLFF	TGTGCCAGCAGTCCGCAGACAGGATTTAATGAAAAACTGTTTTTT
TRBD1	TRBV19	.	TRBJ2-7	CASSRQGAYDEQYF	TGTGCCAGTAGTAGACAGGGAGCCTATGACGAGCAGTACTTC
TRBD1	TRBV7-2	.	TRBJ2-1	CASSSDRASHNEQFF	TGTGCCAGCAGCTCGGACAGGGCTTCCCACAATGAGCAGTTCTTC
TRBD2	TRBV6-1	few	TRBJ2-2	CASRRTSVNTGELFF	TGTGCCAGCAGAAGAACTAGCGTCAACACCGGGGAGCTGTTTTTT
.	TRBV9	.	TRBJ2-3	CASSARLGTDTQYF	TGTGCCAGCAGCGCACGACTAGGGACAGATACGCAGTATTTT
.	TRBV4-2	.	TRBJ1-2	CASSQDAAWYGYTF	TGTGCCAGCAGCCAAGATGCGGCCTGGTATGGCTACACCTTC
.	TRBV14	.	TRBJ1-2	CASSPDIWYGYTF	TGTGCCAGCAGCCCCGACATCTGGTATGGCTACACCTTC
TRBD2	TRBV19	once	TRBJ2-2	CASSLIDRGGPGELFF	TGTGCCAGTAGTCTAATTGATCGGGGGGGCCCCGGGGAGCTGTTTTTT
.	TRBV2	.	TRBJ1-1	CASSETTGFEDF	TGTGCCAGCAGTGAAACGACAGGTTTCGAGGATTTT
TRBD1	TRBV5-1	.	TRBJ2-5	CASSLNTGGQETQYF	TGCGCCAGCAGCTTAAACACAGGGGGGCAAGAGACCCAGTACTTC
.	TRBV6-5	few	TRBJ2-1	CASSQSSGGNEQFF	TGTGCCAGCAGTCAATCAAGCGGAGGCAATGAGCAGTTCTTC
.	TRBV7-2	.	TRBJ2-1	CASSLEWGDNEQFF	TGTGCCAGCAGCTTAGAGTGGGGGGACAATGAGCAGTTCTTC
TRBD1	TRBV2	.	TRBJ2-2	CASSGQGAVVGELFF	TGTGCCAGCAGCGGACAGGGGGCAGTGGTCGGGGAGCTGTTTTTT
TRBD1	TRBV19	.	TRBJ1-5	CASSTRQGNGQPQHF	TGTGCCAGTAGTACTCGACAGGGGAATGGTCAGCCCCAGCATTTT
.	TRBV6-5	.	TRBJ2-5	CASRDAGETQYF	TGTGCCAGCAGAGACGCAGGGGAGACCCAGTACTTC
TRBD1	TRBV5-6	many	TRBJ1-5	CASSSGQGYQPQHF	TGTGCCAGCAGCTCGGGACAGGGCTATCAGCCCCAGCATTTT
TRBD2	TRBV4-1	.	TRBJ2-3	CASSPTNSGGAADTQYF	TGCGCCAGCAGCCCAACGAACAGCGGGGGGGCCGCAGATACGCAGTATTTT
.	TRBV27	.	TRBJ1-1	CASSLGSSLTTEAFF	TGTGCCAGCAGTTTGGGCTCCTCCCTGACCACTGAAGCTTTCTTT
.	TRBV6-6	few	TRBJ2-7	CASRTGQGEQYF	TGTGCCAGCAGGACAGGCCAAGGGGAGCAGTACTTC